The 14 T cell receptor beta chains in this list originate from one sample, sequenced in a study of identical twins. TCRdb fed the 5' RACE reads into MiXCR, producing one record per CDR3 protein. The data show 690,000 or so distinct CDR3 sequences, more than 6.5% seen once. The data also belong to a second study, concerning yellow fever vaccine responses in identical twins.

Material: PBMCs. The origin of the receptors is a woman younger than 30 in good health.

Turning to this clonotype: Germline is not matched at one junction end, which may reflect a read error. V is TRBV20-1 and J is TRBJ2-1; D ambiguous. CDR3 size: 14 residues. CDR1 DFQATT and CDR2 SNEGSKA come from the germline V gene (reference sequence). The CDR3 region has the DNA TGCAGTGCTAGAGTCCTCGTTCCCCGGAATGAGCAGTTATTC. It translates to CSARVLVPRNEQLF.

The rearrangement joins TRBV5-5 to TRBJ2-5; D gene unclear. The CDR3 sequence is 14 residues long. From germline, CDR1 is SGHKS and CDR2 YYEKEE (reference sequence). Deletions cut 6 bases from V and 1 base from J, with 13 bases between. CDR3 coding DNA: TGTGCCAGCACAGAACCGGGCAGCCAAGAGACCCAGTACTTC. Residues: CASTEPGSQETQYF. Filled out from reference TRBV5-5 and TRBJ2-5, the complete variable domain reads DAGVTQSPTHLIKTRGQQVTLRCSPISGHKSVSWYQQVLGQGPQFIFQYYEKEERGRGNFPDRFSARQFPNYSSELNVNALLLGDSALYLCASTEPGSQETQYFGPGTRLLVL.

This clonotype has ten or more counts. This sequence joins TRBV7-9 and TRBJ1-2; D is undetermined. This CDR3 is 13 amino acids long. Between the trimmed V and J ends, which lost 2 bases and 7 bases, there was a span of 11 bases. CDR1 SEHNR and CDR2 FQNEAQ come from the germline V gene (reference sequence). The CDR3 loop is CASSLLSGSGYTF. The CDR3 DNA sequence: TGTGCCAGCAGCTTATTGTCGGGGAGTGGCTACACCTTC.

This clonotype was detected many times. The CDR3 sequence: CASSYIRGEKLFF. CDR3 coding DNA: TGTGCCAGCAGTTACATCCGGGGTGAAAAACTGTTTTTT. The chain employs TRBV6-5 and TRBJ1-4; no definite D call. Trimming took 2 bases from V and 7 from J, leaving 8 bases between them. This CDR3 comprises 13 residues. The V gene's germline CDR1 is MNHEY and CDR2 SVGAGI.

This clonotype was recorded a few times. This sequence joins TRBV28 and TRBJ2-7; D might be TRBD1 (7 bases). Germline V gives CDR1 MDHEN, CDR2 SYDVKM. The CDR3 has 15 amino acids. The V and J ends lost 6 bases and 4 bases respectively, with 19 bases between them. The CDR3 DNA is TGTGCCAGCAGAGCGGCGCGGGACAGTTCATACGAGCAGTACTTC. This gives the protein CASRAARDSSYEQYF. The full variable domain, its missing parts supplied by reference TRBV28 and TRBJ2-7, is DVKVTQSSRYLVKRTGEKVFLECVQDMDHENMFWYRQDPGLGLRLIYFSYDVKMKEKGDIPEGYSVSREKKERFSLILESASTNQTSMYLCASRAARDSSYEQYFGPGTRLTVT.

This chain links TRBV5-6 with TRBJ2-2; 10 nucleotides line up with TRBD1. CDR3 size: 17 residues. V shed 3 bases, J shed 5 bases, and the junction held 10 bases outside the gene matches. Germline V gene data show CDR1 as SGHDT and CDR2 as YYEEEE. The CDR3, as DNA: TGTGCCAGCAGCTCCGACAGGGGGCCAGGATGGACCGGGGAGCTGTTTTTT. Encoded protein: CASSSDRGPGWTGELFF.

This clonotype was seen more than once but under ten times. The V gene is TRBV20-1, the J gene TRBJ2-1; 9 nucleotides agree with TRBD2. The CDR3 spans 15 residues. With 6 bases clipped from V and 5 bases from J, the junction kept 11 bases outside the gene matches. Germline CDR1 is DFQATT and CDR2 is SNEGSKA (reference sequence). The CDR3, as DNA: TGCAGTGCCAATCGGCGGGAGGGCCTTCACAATGAGCAGTTCTTC. As protein: CSANRREGLHNEQFF.

This clonotype was observed a handful of times. The chain carries TRBV5-4 and TRBJ2-5, with TRBD2 matching over 11 bases. CDR1 is SGHNT and CDR2 is YYREEE in the germline V gene (reference sequence). Trimming took 7 bases from V and 7 from J; bases not matched to a gene: 3. The CDR3 sequence is 12 residues long. CDR3 loop: CASSTSGTTQYF. The CDR3 nucleotides read TGTGCCAGCTCGACTAGCGGGACGACCCAGTACTTC. Combining the CDR3 with reference TRBV5-4 and TRBJ2-5 gives the whole variable domain ETGVTQSPTHLIKTRGQQVTLRCSSQSGHNTVSWYQQALGQGPQFIFQYYREEENGRGNFPPRFSGLQFPNYSSELNVNALELDDSALYLCASSTSGTTQYFGPGTRLLVL.

This clonotype has a handful of counts. V and J are TRBV5-1 and TRBJ2-7, with TRBD1 as a possible D gene (5 bases). The CDR3 has 15 residues. The germline CDR1 and CDR2 sequences are SGHRS and YFSETQ. Trimming pared 4 bases from V and 0 bases from J, leaving 14 bases between. The CDR3 DNA is TGCGCCAGCAGCCTGCAGGGCCAGCACTCCTACGAGCAGTACTTC. This gives the protein CASSLQGQHSYEQYF.

This clonotype was counted at least ten times. The J gene is TRBJ2-1, the V gene TRBV24-1; possibly TRBD1 or TRBD2 for D (5 bases each). Trimming took 4 bases from V and 2 from J, leaving 8 bases between them. CDR3 length equals 14 residues. Per germline, CDR1 KGHDR and CDR2 SFDVKD. Written as DNA, the CDR3 is TGTGCCACCAGTGACAGGGACCCCTACAATGAGCAGTTCTTC. It encodes CATSDRDPYNEQFF.

This clonotype was counted between two and nine times. The J gene is TRBJ2-3, the V gene TRBV20-1; TRBD2 aligns across 7 bases. This CDR3 has 15 residues. The germline CDR1 and CDR2 sequences are DFQATT and SNEGSKA (reference sequence). V lost 0 bases, J lost 3 bases, and 6 bases stayed unmatched. For the CDR3, the DNA is TGCAGTGCTAGAGATGAGGGGCGGGGGACAGATACGCAGTATTTT. This sequence encodes CSARDEGRGTDTQYF.

In this sample, this clonotype turned up many times. The chain links TRBV12-3 or TRBV12-4 to TRBJ2-3; no firm D call. The CDR3 has 15 amino acids. Trimming took 1 base from V and 0 from J, leaving 8 bases between them. The CDR3 here is CASSLEPISTDTQYF. In nucleotides, the CDR3 is TGTGCCAGCAGTTTAGAGCCTATTAGCACAGATACGCAGTATTTT.

The chain couples TRBV5-4 to TRBJ1-4; D remains ambiguous. V was pared by 4 bases and J by 0 bases, with 10 bases between. The CDR3 runs to 15 residues. Germline V CDR1 and CDR2: SGHNT, YYREEE (reference sequence). CDR3 nucleotides: TGTGCCAGCAGCAACGGAGGGACAACTAATGAAAAACTGTTTTTT. Protein: CASSNGGTTNEKLFF.

There are a few counts of this clonotype. At one end, the junction sequence differs from germline, possibly due to a read error. This CDR3 is CSVDPYFIF. Written as DNA, the CDR3 is TGCAGCGTTGACCCCTACTTTATCTTT. V is TRBV29-1 and J is TRBJ1-1; D is unresolved. Germline V gene data show CDR1 as SQVTM and CDR2 as ANQGSEA. There are 9 residues in the CDR3.